This T cell receptor beta chain came from a study of beta chain features in type 1 diabetes. The overall study: No patient-donor differences in age, gender, total cells or subset yield.

As regards this clone: Its target is unknown.

Findings and caveats of the study: cDNA sequencing could over-represent cells with high TCR expression.

Expressed TCRB transcripts were sequenced because the entire RNA isolate underwent reverse transcription. Naive, central memory and regulatory T cell samples averaged about 3.5 million reads. Clones were sequenced by immunoSEQ multiplex PCR, and TCRdb holds only the in-frame ones, with some missing. Counted here are hundreds of thousands of clones, 15% to 20% occurring once; the ten biggest clones make up 0.02% to 0.03%. V was trimmed by 5 bases and J by 0 bases, leaving 13 bases between them. The CDR3 totals 15 residues. The V gene's germline CDR1 is MNHNY and CDR2 SVGAGI (reference sequence). The chain carries TRBV6-6 and TRBJ2-5, with D possibly being TRBD1 (5 bases). Sequenced input: naive CD4+ T cells from blood. This receptor was obtained from a woman aged 18-29 years in good health. The CDR3 DNA is TGTGCCAGCAGTCAGACAGACCGACACCAAGAGACCCAGTACTTC. Translated: CASSQTDRHQETQYF.